This TCR beta chain was recovered during a study of cytomegalovirus exposure and HLA in healthy donors. Primers: 60 Vbeta forward and 13 Jbeta reverse. Method: immunoSEQ multiplex PCR; TCRdb's copy keeps in-frame clones and lacks some. The table has nearly 110,000 clones, over 70% seen once. The study, taken as a whole, reports: In an earlier analysis, productive rearrangement rates for most beta V segments clustered near 87% or 30%. A few chains tied to CMV proved CMV antigen-specific in vitro.

Nominally healthy donors were sampled, though unrecorded immune exposures were likely. V was trimmed by 0 bases and J by 0 bases, leaving 15 bases between them. Germline values: CDR1 SQVTM, CDR2 ANQGSEA. CDR3 length: 18 residues. This clone appeared once. Its matching antigen is unknown. This TCR was recovered from a female donor in good health and CMV-seronegative. V gene TRBV29-1 combines with J gene TRBJ2-6; D is uncertain. Sequenced material: PBMCs. The CDR3 DNA follows: TGCAGCGTTGAAGATCCTAACCCCCGTAGCTCTGGGGCCAACGTCCTGACTTTC. As protein: CSVEDPNPRSSGANVLTF. Supplemented by reference TRBV29-1 and TRBJ2-6, the full variable domain reads SAVISQKPSRDICQRGTSLTIQCQVDSQVTMMFWYRQQPGQSLTLIATANQGSEATYESGFVIDKFPISRPNLTFSTLTVSNMSPEDSSIYLCSVEDPNPRSSGANVLTFGAGSRLTVL.